These T cell receptor beta chains were read from a single sample in a study of cytomegalovirus exposure and HLA in healthy donors. The protocol was immunoSEQ multiplex PCR, while the TCRdb copy is restricted to in-frame clones and leaves out a portion. The data contain approximately 160,000 clones, around 80% of them singletons. The material sequenced was PBMCs. These TCRs come from a woman aged 25-40 years in good health and CMV-seropositive. Both conserved end residues are part of each CDR3. A D gene is named only where the DNA matches it firmly. Size tells how often a clone was seen (once, few, many) or the class of an expanded clone, and some rows leave it out.

cdr3_length d_call j_call clone_size v_call cdr3_nt cdr3_aa
16 TRBD1 TRBJ1-1 . TRBV11-2 TGTGCCAGCAGTTCCGGACAGGTCACGATGAACACTGAAGCTTTCTTT CASSSGQVTMNTEAFF
15 . TRBJ2-5 . TRBV5-1 TGCGCCAGCAGCCCCGGGACTGCTGAGCAAGAGACCCAGTACTTC CASSPGTAEQETQYF
16 TRBD2 TRBJ2-3 . TRBV9 TGTGCCAGCAGCCAGGTACTAGCGGGGGGCACAGATACGCAGTATTTT CASSQVLAGGTDTQYF
14 TRBD1 TRBJ1-1 . TRBV27 TGTGCCAGCAGTGCGGGACAGGGGTTCACTGAAGCTTTCTTT CASSAGQGFTEAFF
13 . TRBJ1-4 . TRBV6-5 TGTGCCAGCAGATCCCAGGGTCGCGAAAAACTGTTTTTT CASRSQGREKLFF
13 . TRBJ2-1 . TRBV5-6 TGTGCCAGCAGCTTGGTGGCAGGGAATGAGCAGTTCTTC CASSLVAGNEQFF
15 TRBD2 TRBJ2-1 . TRBV18 TGTGCCAGCTCACCCGGGACTAGCTCCTACAATGAGCAGTTCTTC CASSPGTSSYNEQFF
16 TRBD2 TRBJ2-3 . TRBV13 TGTGCCAGCAGCTTAGGACTAGCGGAGTGGATCAATACGCAGTATTTT CASSLGLAEWINTQYF
13 . TRBJ1-1 . TRBV19 TGTGCCAGTAGCGCTACAGGAGACACTGAAGCTTTCTTT CASSATGDTEAFF
16 TRBD1 TRBJ1-1 . TRBV27 TGTGCCAGCAGTAAATCACTGGGGGACAGCTGGAATGAAGCTTTCTTT CASSKSLGDSWNEAFF
15 . TRBJ2-7 . TRBV28 TGTGCCAGCAGCTTGGCGGGGAGGACCAGTGGCGAGCAGTACTTC CASSLAGRTSGEQYF
19 . TRBJ1-1 . TRBV7-9 TGTGCCAGCAGCCGTTCGCAGGTGAGGTGCCTATCTGGGGCCACTGAAGCTTTCTTT CASSRSQVRCLSGATEAFF
15 TRBD2 TRBJ2-7 . TRBV19 TGTGCCAGTAGTATAGTGCTAGCGGGGGACTACGAGCAGTACTTC CASSIVLAGDYEQYF
14 TRBD1 TRBJ1-5 once TRBV15 TGTGCCACCAGCAGAGTGACAGGGGATCAGCCCCAGCATTTT CATSRVTGDQPQHF
14 . TRBJ2-7 few TRBV6-5 TGTGCCAGCAGTGCCGGGACGGGGGCCTACGAGCAGTACTTC CASSAGTGAYEQYF
16 TRBD1 TRBJ1-3 . TRBV7-3 TGTGCCAGCAGCCCGGGACAGGTCAGCTCTGGAAACACCATATATTTT CASSPGQVSSGNTIYF
14 . TRBJ1-5 . TRBV28 TGTGCCAGCAGTTTCCGGGGTGGCAATCAGCCCCAGCATTTT CASSFRGGNQPQHF
15 . TRBJ1-3 . TRBV10-1 TGCGCCAGCAGTGAGTCGACAGTCTCTGGAAACACCATATATTTT CASSESTVSGNTIYF
15 . TRBJ2-7 . TRBV19 TGTGCCAGTAGCTCCCCCGGGTTCCAACCCTACGAGCAGTACTTC CASSSPGFQPYEQYF
13 . TRBJ2-3 . TRBV5-1 TGCGCCAGCAGCTTGAGAGTCCCAGATACGCAGTATTTT CASSLRVPDTQYF
15 . TRBJ2-1 . TRBV30 TGTGCCTGGGCAAAACGGGGGGCTCAGTACAATGAGCAGTTCTTC CAWAKRGAQYNEQFF
13 . TRBJ1-2 . TRBV27 TGTGCCAGCAGTAACAGGTTAAACTATGGCTACACCTTC CASSNRLNYGYTF
16 TRBD2 TRBJ2-7 . TRBV7-2 TGTGCCAGCAGATACGACCCAAGAGCGGGGTCCTACGAGCAGTACTTC CASRYDPRAGSYEQYF
15 TRBD1 TRBJ2-7 . TRBV5-1 TGCGCCAGCAGCCCCCGGACAGGGCTTTCCTACGAGCAGTACTTC CASSPRTGLSYEQYF
15 . TRBJ2-4 few TRBV28 TGTGCCAGCATCGGGAGTACCCTAGCCAAAAACATTCAGTACTTC CASIGSTLAKNIQYF
18 . TRBJ2-5 . TRBV1 TGCACCAGCAGCCCCGTCCCAAAAGATAGCGGGAGGGGAGAGACCCAGTACTTC CTSSPVPKDSGRGETQYF
11 . TRBJ2-7 . TRBV28 TGTGCCAGCGGTCTAGTCTACGAGCAGTACTTC CASGLVYEQYF
20 . TRBJ1-5 . TRBV4-3 TGCGCCAGCAGCCGGGACATGACAGTCGATGGCTCCGATAGCAATCAGCCCCAGCATTTT CASSRDMTVDGSDSNQPQHF
16 . TRBJ2-1 . TRBV25-1 TGTGCCAGCAGGCCCAGCGACCCAAGCTCCTACAATGAGCAGTTCTTC CASRPSDPSSYNEQFF
16 . TRBJ2-2 . TRBV5-1 TGCGCCAGCAGCTTGGGTTGGACACCGAACACCGGGGAGCTGTTTTTT CASSLGWTPNTGELFF
16 . TRBJ1-2 . TRBV28 TGTGCCAGCAGTCCGCCATGGAAGGTGCGGAGCTATGGCTACACCTTC CASSPPWKVRSYGYTF
15 TRBD2 TRBJ2-2 . TRBV2 TGTGCCAGCAACAGACTAGCGGGGAACACCGGGGAGCTGTTTTTT CASNRLAGNTGELFF
15 TRBD2 TRBJ2-2 . TRBV10-2 TGCGCCAGCGGCTTAGCGGGAGGGAACACCGGGGAGCTGTTTTTT CASGLAGGNTGELFF
15 . TRBJ2-7 . TRBV4-3 TGCGCCAGCAGCCTCGGAATTAGCAATAGCTACGAGCAGTACTTC CASSLGISNSYEQYF
16 . TRBJ2-1 . TRBV11-3 TGTGCCAGCAGCTTTGACTCGTCGGTCTCCTACAATGAGCAGTTCTTC CASSFDSSVSYNEQFF
15 TRBD2 TRBJ2-7 few TRBV6-6 TGTGCCAGCAGCCCGACTAGCGGGAGTACCTACGAGCAGTACTTC CASSPTSGSTYEQYF
14 TRBD1 TRBJ2-7 . TRBV5-4 TGTGCCAGCAGCTTGGGACAGGGCCCCTACGAGCAGTACTTC CASSLGQGPYEQYF
15 TRBD1 TRBJ2-7 . TRBV2 TGTGCCAGCAGTCCCCCGGGACAGGGCTCCTACGAGCAGTACTTC CASSPPGQGSYEQYF
14 TRBD2 TRBJ2-1 . TRBV11-3 TGTGCCAGCAGCCTCAGCGGGGGATACAATGAGCAGTTCTTC CASSLSGGYNEQFF
14 TRBD2 TRBJ2-5 . TRBV7-8 TGTGCCAGCAGCTACGGACTAGCGGGAGAGACCCAGTACTTC CASSYGLAGETQYF
17 . TRBJ1-3 few TRBV4-2 TGTGCCAGCAGCCAAGAATCGAACGGTTACTCTGGAAACACCATATATTTT CASSQESNGYSGNTIYF
16 . TRBJ1-2 . TRBV18 TGTGCCAGCTCACCAACCCCCGGGAACCCTAACTATGGCTACACCTTC CASSPTPGNPNYGYTF
15 TRBD2 TRBJ2-7 . TRBV4-1 TGCGCCAGCAGCCGCCAGCTAGCGGTTTCCTACGAGCAGTACTTC CASSRQLAVSYEQYF
15 . TRBJ2-4 once TRBV14 TGTGCCAGCAGCCAGCTATACGGGGCCAAAAACATTCAGTACTTC CASSQLYGAKNIQYF
15 . TRBJ1-1 . TRBV28 TGTGCCACGCTACGTCCCCTAGTCCTGAACACTGAAGCTTTCTTT CATLRPLVLNTEAFF
12 . TRBJ2-7 . TRBV6-5 TGTGCCACCTCTAGGGGGTTTTACGAGCAGTACTTC CATSRGFYEQYF
15 . TRBJ1-1 . TRBV5-1 TGCGCCAGCAGCTTCTCTGCAGGGATAAACACTGAAGCTTTCTTT CASSFSAGINTEAFF
16 TRBD1 TRBJ1-4 . TRBV9 TGTGCCAGCAGCGTAGGAGGAGACAGGGCTGGCGAAAAACTGTTTTTT CASSVGGDRAGEKLFF
16 TRBD1 TRBJ1-4 . TRBV23-1 TGCGCCAGCAGTCAGAGGGACAGGGGGCAGGGTGAAAAACTGTTTTTT CASSQRDRGQGEKLFF
13 . TRBJ1-2 . TRBV5-6 TGTGCCAGCAGCTCGGGGTTGGAGTATGGCTACACCTTC CASSSGLEYGYTF
16 TRBD2 TRBJ2-7 . TRBV5-1 TGCGCCAGCAGCTCCCAGCTAGCGGGGAGCAGATACGAGCAGTACTTC CASSSQLAGSRYEQYF
14 . TRBJ1-1 once TRBV5-1 TGCGCCAGCAGCCCCACGACAGTGAACACTGAAGCTTTCTTT CASSPTTVNTEAFF
18 . TRBJ2-6 . TRBV6-4 TGTGCCAGCAGAGGCCGGAGCCCTAACTTCTCTGGGGCCAACGTCCTGACTTTC CASRGRSPNFSGANVLTF
16 TRBD2 TRBJ2-7 . TRBV28 TGTGCCAGCAGTCCCATCGTGGGCGGGAGGTTTCGCGAGCAGTACTTC CASSPIVGGRFREQYF
15 . TRBJ2-5 . TRBV9 TGTGCCAGCAGCTACTCGATCGTATCCGGGGAGACCCAGTACTTC CASSYSIVSGETQYF